This TCR beta chain is from a study of blood T cell repertoires in COVID-19. The assay was immunoSEQ multiplex PCR, and TCRdb's table has in-frame clones only and misses some. Of 150,000 or so clones listed, 75% to 80% are singletons. Germline values: CDR1 SGHDN, CDR2 FVKESK. The CDR3 totals 14 residues. The V and J ends lost 3 bases and 2 bases respectively, with 11 bases between them. Sequencing input: PBMCs or T cells enriched from blood (not recorded which). The receptor's source is a woman aged 45-65 years who had recovered from COVID-19. This chain uses TRBV14 with TRBJ2-7; TRBD2 might be the D (5 bases). CDR3: CASSHLTNPYEQYF. DNA for the CDR3: TGTGCCAGCAGCCATCTGACTAACCCCTACGAGCAGTACTTC.